This T cell receptor beta chain was sequenced for a study of PD-1 blockade in classical Hodgkin lymphoma. This CDR3 comprises 15 residues. Losses at the gene ends were 5 bases for V and 2 bases for J; bases not matched to a gene: 4. Germline V gene lookup returns CDR1 SGHVS and CDR2 FQNEAQ. Exposure to brentuximab vedotin varied, and each patient had relapsed following autologous stem cell transplantation. Measured with immunoSEQ multiplex PCR; TCRdb has only the in-frame clones, and not every one. Counted here are about 110,000 clones, approximately 90% occurring once; the ten biggest clones make up just under 20%.

The specimen was peripheral blood mononuclear cells (PBMCs), collected before the second cycle of nivolumab. The clonotype originates from a human donor with classical Hodgkin lymphoma. The chain employs TRBV7-8 and TRBJ1-4; 8 bases map to TRBD1. CDR3 DNA sequence: TGTGCCAGCAGCCCCCACAGGGGGACTAATGAAAAACTGTTTTTT. It encodes CASSPHRGTNEKLFF.